This entry is about one T cell receptor (beta chain). Its antigen is not yet known. Within one base of it there is no much larger clone, and no base qualities were kept. The immunoSEQ Assay, a bias-controlled multiplex PCR, was used to amplify TCRbeta CDR3 regions from genomic DNA. The source study handled its data this way. The number of nucleated cells in each sample was estimated by amplification of reference gene primers within the assay. To quantify the absolute abundance of each unique TCRbeta CDR3 rearrangement, sequence reads were collapsed and filtered. For each sample, productive Simpson clonality was calculated by taking the square root of Simpson's diversity index across productive rearrangements. The clones in this table, taken by TCRdb from immuneACCESS, are in-frame only. Not every clone is retained; where verified, under half of the shortfall comes from an unresolved V gene, and the cause of the rest is unknown. V and J calls and clone size are copied from that table; D and trimming were computed from the DNA. Within this sample are 40,000 to 50,000 clones, with approximately 90% of them counted one time only. The ten top clones hold roughly 6.4% of the sample.

This entry is derived from a study of blood T cell repertoires in COVID-19 (dated by TCRdb to 2019 to 2021). For the study in its entirety: Samples covering the acute and convalescent phases of COVID-19 were provided by collaborators in the United States, Italy and Spain. The material from the prospective study consisted of cDNA or gDNA derived from T cells, B-cell-depleted T cells, or PBMCs. Deeply sampled blood TCRbeta repertoires from subjects exposed to, actively infected with, or recovered from COVID-19 were included in the dataset. The repertoires were released in a freely available public database intended as a resource for research on the immune response to SARS-CoV-2. Samples were obtained from the ongoing ImmuneRACE study (first 160 participants) and from 1,200 or so subjects provided by 6 global collaborators. The sample metadata nearly always contained a de-identified subject ID, COVID-19 status, age in years and sex. Where HLA class I and class II types were available, the types were taken from metadata supplied by the sample provider, not from assay-based typing. Summary of the overall study and its limitations: The quantity of clinical and demographic metadata differed by source and by participant and was supplied without curation.

V is reduced by 3 bases and J by 4 bases, leaving a spacing of 17 bases between them. Inclusive of the bounding cysteine and phenylalanine, the CDR3 is 15 residues long. Of the read, only the CDR3 DNA is kept; its 45 bases are in frame from base 1. CDR1 is given as SGHRS and CDR2 as YFSETQ, both from the germline V gene. The collaborating institutions used their own protocols to collect whole blood in K2EDTA tubes. For TCRbeta analysis, collaborators shipped samples in one of three forms: frozen whole blood, isolated PBMCs, or DNA extracted from either of those sample types. The source is a human donor in a cohort sampled during active COVID-19. The chain couples TRBV5-1 to TRBJ2-7, and perhaps TRBD2 as D gene, on 7 matching bases. The sequenced material came from peripheral blood. The CDR3 sequence is CASSSQGGGRYEQYF. The base sequence is TGCGCCAGCAGCTCCCAGGGAGGGGGAAGGTACGAGCAGTACTTC.